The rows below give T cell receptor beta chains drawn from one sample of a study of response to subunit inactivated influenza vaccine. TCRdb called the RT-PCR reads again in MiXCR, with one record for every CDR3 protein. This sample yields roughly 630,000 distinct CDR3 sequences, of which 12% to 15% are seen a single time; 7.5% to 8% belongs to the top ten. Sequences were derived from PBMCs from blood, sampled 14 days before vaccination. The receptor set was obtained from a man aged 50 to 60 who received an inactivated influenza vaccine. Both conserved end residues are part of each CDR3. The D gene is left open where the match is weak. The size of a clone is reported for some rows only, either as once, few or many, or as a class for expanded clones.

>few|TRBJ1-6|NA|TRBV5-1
CASSLRGFHNSPLHF
TGCGCCAGCAGCTTGCGGGGGTTCCATAATTCACCCCTCCACTTT
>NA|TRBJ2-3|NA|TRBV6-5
CASSAGIGQYF
TGTGCCAGCAGTGCCGGGATAGGTCAGTATTTT
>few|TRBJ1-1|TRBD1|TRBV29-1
CSVEDPSPGGVLNTEAFF
TGCAGCGTTGAAGATCCCTCCCCAGGGGGGGTCCTGAACACTGAAGCTTTCTTT
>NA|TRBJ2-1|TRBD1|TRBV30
CAWSDLQGYNEQFF
TGTGCCTGGAGTGACCTACAGGGGTACAATGAGCAGTTCTTC
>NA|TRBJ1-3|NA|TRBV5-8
CASTFYGNTIYF
TGTGCCAGCACCTTTTATGGAAACACCATATATTTT
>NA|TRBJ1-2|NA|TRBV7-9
CASSNLQGRGYTF
TGTGCCAGCAGCAACTTACAGGGTCGTGGCTACACCTTC
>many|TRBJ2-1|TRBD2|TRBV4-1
CASSQDQGSSGARSYNEQFF
TGCGCCAGCAGCCAAGATCAGGGGAGTAGCGGGGCTCGCTCCTACAATGAGCAGTTCTTC
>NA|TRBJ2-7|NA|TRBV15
CATSRDVKRTEQYF
TGTGCCACCAGCAGAGATGTAAAAAGGACAGAGCAGTACTTC
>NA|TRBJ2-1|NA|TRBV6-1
CASGGDSPSSYNEQFF
TGTGCCAGCGGGGGAGACAGCCCGAGCTCCTACAATGAGCAGTTCTTC
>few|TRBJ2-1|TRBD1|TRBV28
CASRYDRGRVEQFF
TGTGCCAGCAGGTATGACAGGGGGCGAGTTGAGCAGTTCTTC
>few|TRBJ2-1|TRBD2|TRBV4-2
CASSPYWTSGAYNEQFF
TGTGCCAGCAGCCCATACTGGACTAGCGGAGCCTACAATGAGCAGTTCTTC
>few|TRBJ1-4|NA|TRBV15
CATSRDRAANEKLFF
TGTGCCACCAGCAGAGACAGGGCGGCCAATGAAAAACTGTTTTTT
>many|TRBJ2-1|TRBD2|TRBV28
CASSLIAGGSYNEQFF
TGTGCCAGCAGTTTAATAGCGGGAGGCTCCTACAATGAGCAGTTCTTC
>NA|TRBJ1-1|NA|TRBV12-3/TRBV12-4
CASSLAPGGREAFF
TGTGCCAGCAGTTTAGCGCCGGGGGGGCGCGAAGCTTTCTTT
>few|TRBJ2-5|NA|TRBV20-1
CSALTWGQETQYF
TGCAGTGCTCTGACTTGGGGGCAAGAGACCCAGTACTTC
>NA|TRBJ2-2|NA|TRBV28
CASSLWSRSNTGELFF
TGTGCCAGCAGTTTATGGTCTCGCTCGAACACCGGGGAGCTGTTTTTT
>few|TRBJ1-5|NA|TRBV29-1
CSVESGDYSNQPQHF
TGCAGCGTTGAGTCCGGGGATTATAGCAATCAGCCCCAGCATTTT
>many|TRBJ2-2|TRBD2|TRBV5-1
CASSLSGGPSTGELFF
TGCGCCAGCAGCTTGTCGGGGGGGCCTTCGACCGGGGAGCTGTTTTTT
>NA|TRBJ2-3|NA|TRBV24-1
CATSDFTSGVHTQYF
TGTGCCACCAGTGATTTCACTAGTGGTGTCCATACGCAGTATTTT
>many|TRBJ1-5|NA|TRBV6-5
CASSYSGGLLQPQHF
TGTGCCAGCAGTTACTCAGGGGGATTACTTCAGCCCCAGCATTTT
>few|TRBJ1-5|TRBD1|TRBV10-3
CAISSGTGKNQPQHF
TGTGCCATCAGTTCGGGGACAGGGAAAAATCAGCCCCAGCATTTT
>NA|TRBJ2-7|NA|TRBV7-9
CASSLSTGRNEQYF
TGTGCCAGCAGCTTATCGACAGGGAGGAACGAGCAGTACTTC
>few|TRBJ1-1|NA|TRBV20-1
CSASGQVNTEAFF
TGCAGTGCTAGTGGACAAGTGAACACTGAAGCTTTCTTT
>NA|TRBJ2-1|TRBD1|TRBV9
CASSVEGQGINNEQFF
TGTGCCAGCAGCGTAGAGGGACAGGGTATTAACAATGAGCAGTTCTTC
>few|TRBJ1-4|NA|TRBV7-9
CASSQGQEKLFF
TGTGCCAGCAGCCAAGGACAGGAAAAACTGTTTTTT
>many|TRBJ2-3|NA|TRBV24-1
CATTDRDTQYF
TGTGCCACCACCGACCGGGATACGCAGTATTTT
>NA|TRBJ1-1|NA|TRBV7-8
CASSLSLVMNTEAFF
TGTGCCAGCAGCTTAAGTCTGGTTATGAACACTGAAGCTTTCTTT
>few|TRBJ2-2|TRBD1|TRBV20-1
CSARGTGNTGELFF
TGCAGTGCTAGGGGGACAGGGAACACCGGGGAGCTGTTTTTT
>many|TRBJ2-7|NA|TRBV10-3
CAISEDGQTYEQYF
TGTGCCATCAGTGAGGATGGTCAGACCTACGAGCAGTACTTC
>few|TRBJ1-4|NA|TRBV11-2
CASSLDYSYSLEKLFF
TGTGCCAGCAGCTTAGATTACTCATACTCCTTAGAAAAACTGTTTTTT
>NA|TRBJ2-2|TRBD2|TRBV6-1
CASSAIPGTTLNTGELFF
TGTGCCAGCAGTGCGATCCCTGGGACTACCCTGAACACCGGGGAGCTGTTTTTT
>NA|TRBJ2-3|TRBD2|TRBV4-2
CASSQVGREEDTQYF
TGTGCCAGCAGCCAAGTCGGGCGGGAGGAAGATACGCAGTATTTT
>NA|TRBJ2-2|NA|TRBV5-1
CASSLVGGTNTGELFF
TGCGCCAGCAGCTTGGTGGGGGGCACGAACACCGGGGAGCTGTTTTTT
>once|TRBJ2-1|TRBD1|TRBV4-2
CASSQGQGMVYNEQFF
TGTGCCAGCAGCCAGGGACAGGGGATGGTTTACAATGAGCAGTTCTTC
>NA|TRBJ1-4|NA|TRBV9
CASSVGTTPGEKLFF
TGTGCCAGCAGCGTCGGGACAACCCCGGGGGAAAAACTGTTTTTT
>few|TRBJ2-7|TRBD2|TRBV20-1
CSARPGLAPVYEQYF
TGCAGTGCTAGACCGGGACTAGCCCCGGTCTACGAGCAGTACTTC
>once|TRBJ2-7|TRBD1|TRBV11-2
CASSPEQGASYEQYF
TGTGCCAGCAGCCCCGAACAGGGGGCTTCCTACGAGCAGTACTTC
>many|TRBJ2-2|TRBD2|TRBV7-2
CASSLGLAGPVRELFF
TGTGCCAGCAGCTTAGGGCTAGCGGGGCCGGTGCGGGAGCTGTTTTTT
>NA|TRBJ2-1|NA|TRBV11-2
CASSSSRGPPGYNEQFF
TGTGCCAGCAGCTCCAGCAGGGGACCCCCAGGTTACAATGAGCAGTTCTTC
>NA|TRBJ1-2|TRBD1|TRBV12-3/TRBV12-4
CASSFGQGENGYTF
TGTGCCAGCAGTTTCGGCCAGGGGGAGAATGGCTACACCTTC
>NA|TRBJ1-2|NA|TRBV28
CAINKGPWANYGYTF
TGTGCCATCAACAAGGGACCATGGGCTAACTATGGCTACACCTTC
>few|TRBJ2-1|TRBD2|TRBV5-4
CASSLVVVAGGRSYNEQFF
TGTGCCAGCAGCTTGGTCGTGGTAGCGGGGGGGCGATCCTACAATGAGCAGTTCTTC
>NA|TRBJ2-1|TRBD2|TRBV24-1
CATSETSGRLYNEQFF
TGTGCCACCAGTGAGACTAGCGGGAGGCTATACAATGAGCAGTTCTTC